This T cell receptor beta chain is from a study of blood T cell repertoires in COVID-19. Study-wide background: Researchers got acute and convalescent COVID-19 samples from the United States, Italy and Spain. Sources were T cells, B-cell-depleted T cells, or PBMCs; the material itself was cDNA or gDNA.

CDR3 length: 15 residues. V lost 6 bases, J lost 7 bases, and 22 bases lay in between. Germline-derived CDR1 and CDR2 are MRHNA and SNTAGT. Original analysis: The authors estimated nucleated cell counts from reference gene primer amplification. The protocol was immunoSEQ multiplex PCR, while the TCRdb copy is restricted to in-frame clones and leaves out a portion. V and J calls and clone size are as listed in that table; D and trimming were resolved from the DNA. The top ten clones hold around 3.5% of a sample with 150,000 to 200,000 clones, approximately 89% of them seen once. The chain uses TRBV6-4 and TRBJ2-7; a weak D match, TRBD2 (7 bases). The TCR originated in a man in his 70s with acute or convalescent COVID-19. Sequenced: peripheral blood. This chain's CDR3 is CASSQGRGRAEEQYF. CDR3 nucleotides: TGTGCCAGCAGCCAGGGTAGGGGGAGGGCGGAAGAGCAGTACTTC.